This T cell receptor beta chain was captured by sequencing in a study of Ad26.COV2.S vaccination and SARS-CoV-2 variants. Study information: The donor participated in the COV1001 trial, in its Ad26.COV2.S arm. Administration of Ad26.COV2.S was intramuscular, either once or twice 56 days apart.

Described treatment: 15 to 20 received Ad26.COV2.S at low or high dose, single or two shots; roughly five received placebo; per-sample allocation not given. All samples were drawn on day 63, counting from the first vaccine or placebo injection. This clone appeared a single time. TCRdb keeps only in-frame clones here, not all; method: immunoSEQ multiplex PCR. The data show around 340,000 clones, with around 89% seen just once and just under 5% held by the top ten. Germline V gene lookup returns CDR1 MNHEY and CDR2 SVGEGT. The CDR3 loop spans 16 amino acids. V gave up 6 bases and J gave up 0 bases, with 14 bases separating them.

The chain recombines TRBV6-2 or TRBV6-3 with TRBJ2-2; D gene ambiguous. The receptor was isolated from a person between 18 and 59 years old who received the Ad26.COV2.S COVID-19 vaccine or a placebo. This sample comprised peripheral blood, obtained in a trial of Ad26.COV2.S vaccine versus placebo. Here the CDR3 DNA reads TGTGCCAGCAGCCACCGCGGCGGTTCGAACACCGGGGAGCTGTTTTTT. Translating it yields CASSHRGGSNTGELFF.